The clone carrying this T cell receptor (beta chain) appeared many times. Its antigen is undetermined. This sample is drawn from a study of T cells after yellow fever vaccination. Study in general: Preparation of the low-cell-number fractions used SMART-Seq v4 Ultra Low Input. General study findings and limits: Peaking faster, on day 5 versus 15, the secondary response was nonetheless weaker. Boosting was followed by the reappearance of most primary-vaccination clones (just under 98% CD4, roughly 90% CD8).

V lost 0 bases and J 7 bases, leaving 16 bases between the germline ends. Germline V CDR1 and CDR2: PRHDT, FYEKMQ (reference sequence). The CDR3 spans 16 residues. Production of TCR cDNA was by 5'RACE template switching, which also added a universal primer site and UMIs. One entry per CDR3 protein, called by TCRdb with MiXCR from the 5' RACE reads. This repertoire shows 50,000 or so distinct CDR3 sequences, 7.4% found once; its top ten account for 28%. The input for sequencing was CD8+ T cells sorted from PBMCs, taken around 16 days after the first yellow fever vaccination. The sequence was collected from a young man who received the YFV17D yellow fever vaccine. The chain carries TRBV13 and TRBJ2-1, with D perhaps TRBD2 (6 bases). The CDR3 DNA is TGTGCCAGCAGCTTAGGCATCGGGGGACGGTTGAATGAGCAGTTCTTC. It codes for CASSLGIGGRLNEQFF.